These 15 T cell receptor beta chains were all obtained from the same sample, sequenced in a study of cytomegalovirus exposure and HLA in healthy donors. Both 60 Vbeta primers and 13 Jbeta primers went into the PCR. The repertoire was sequenced with immunoSEQ multiplex PCR; TCRdb's copy has only in-frame clones and lacks some. The profile shows roughly 120,000 clones, around 70% of them singletons. The sample taken for sequencing was PBMCs. The receptors come from a woman aged 40-49 years in good health and CMV-seropositive.

This rearrangement joins TRBV4-1 to TRBJ2-7, with 13 bases identical to TRBD2. V shed 1 base and J 3 bases; nucleotides not matched to a gene: 9. Germline CDR1 reads MGHRA; CDR2 reads YSYEKL. The CDR3 is 18 amino acids. CDR3 DNA sequence: TGCGCCAGCAGCCAAGGCCCTACTAGCGGGAGGGCCCTCTACGAGCAGTACTTC. Its translation is CASSQGPTSGRALYEQYF.

The chain combines TRBV29-1 with TRBJ2-1, with D maybe TRBD1 (5 bases). Germline CDR1 and CDR2: SQVTM and ANQGSEA. The CDR3 has 11 amino acids. The V end was cut by 6 bases, the J end by 5 bases, with 8 bases between. CDR3 in DNA: TGCAGCGTGGGGCCTAACAATGAGCAGTTCTTC. Its protein product is CSVGPNNEQFF.

The gene calls are TRBV10-3 and TRBJ1-2; TRBD1 aligns across 8 bases. This CDR3 has 14 amino acids. The V gene end was trimmed by 2 bases and the J gene end by 2 bases; junction bases not matched to a gene: 1. Germline assignment: CDR1 ENHRY and CDR2 SYGVKD. CDR3 DNA sequence: TGTGCCATCAGTGAGGACAGGGGAAACTATGGCTACACCTTC. Translation gives CAISEDRGNYGYTF.

This chain uses TRBV2 with TRBJ2-7, with D maybe TRBD1 (7 bases). CDR3 length: 15 residues. Trimming left V 6 bases short and J 5 bases short, with 20 bases between. Germline CDR1 is SNHLY and CDR2 is FYNNEI. CDR3 in amino acids: CASRPQGGSGHEQYF. CDR3 DNA: TGTGCCAGCAGACCTCAGGGGGGATCGGGACACGAGCAGTACTTC.

V is TRBV4-2 and J is TRBJ1-1; D uncertain. The germline gives CDR1 LGHNA, CDR2 YNFKEQ. The CDR3 is 14 amino acids. The germline V and J ends were trimmed by 3 bases and 5 bases, with 13 bases remaining between them. The CDR3 loop is CASSHGEGRTEAFF. The CDR3 coding sequence is TGTGCCAGCAGCCATGGGGAGGGAAGAACTGAAGCTTTCTTT.

J is TRBJ2-7 and V is TRBV15; weak D call: TRBD2 (6 bases). Trimming took 0 bases from V and 2 from J, leaving 11 bases between them. Germline values: CDR1 LNHNV, CDR2 YYDKDF (reference sequence). This CDR3 spans 15 amino acids. The CDR3: CATSRERGTAYEQYF. DNA for the CDR3: TGTGCCACCAGCAGAGAACGCGGGACCGCCTACGAGCAGTACTTC.

The CDR3 DNA follows: TGTGCCAGTAGTATAGATAATTCCGGGGGGGCCAAAAACATTCAGTACTTC. This codes for CASSIDNSGGAKNIQYF. The rearrangement uses TRBV19 and TRBJ2-4, with TRBD2 matching over 7 bases. The germline gives CDR1 LNHDA, CDR2 SQIVND (reference sequence). The CDR3 is 17 residues long. After removal of 0 bases from V and 1 base from J, the junction contained 6 bases not matched to a gene.

The chain employs TRBV29-1 and TRBJ2-3, with 11 bases matching TRBD1. The CDR3 consists of 15 residues. The V segment lost 6 bases and the J segment 2 bases; nucleotides outside the gene matches: 7. Germline CDR1 and CDR2: SQVTM and ANQGSEA. CDR3 nucleotide sequence: TGCAGCGTCCTGGGACAGGGGGTCCCCACAGATACGCAGTATTTT. Protein product: CSVLGQGVPTDTQYF.

This clone was recorded only once. The chain has TRBV28 and TRBJ2-1, with 9 bases identical to TRBD2. The CDR3 is 15 residues long. Germline V gene sequence: CDR1 MDHEN, CDR2 SYDVKM. V shed 7 bases, J shed 4 bases, and the junction held 8 bases outside the gene matches. The CDR3 nucleotides are TGTGCCAGCACCCCGACTAGCGGCCTGTACAATGAGCAGTTCTTC. Translating it yields CASTPTSGLYNEQFF. The full variable domain, completed using reference TRBV28 and TRBJ2-1, is DVKVTQSSRYLVKRTGEKVFLECVQDMDHENMFWYRQDPGLGLRLIYFSYDVKMKEKGDIPEGYSVSREKKERFSLILESASTNQTSMYLCASTPTSGLYNEQFFGPGTRLTVL.

This clone has only a few counts. The CDR3: CASSDPQGAGGLETQYF. CDR3 nucleotide sequence: TGTGCCAGCAGTGATCCCCAAGGGGCGGGGGGCCTAGAGACCCAGTACTTC. The chain joins TRBV25-1 to TRBJ2-5; TRBD2 agrees at 8 bases. There are 17 residues in the CDR3. J was trimmed by 4 bases and V by 3 bases; bases with no gene match: 13. Germline values: CDR1 MGHDK, CDR2 SYGVNS.

The chain employs TRBV5-4 and TRBJ2-3; D is perhaps TRBD2 (5 bases). The CDR3 runs 13 residues. V dropped 5 bases and J dropped 6 bases, with 13 bases sitting between them. Germline V gene data show CDR1 as SGHNT and CDR2 as YYREEE (reference sequence). CDR3 in DNA: TGTGCCAGCAGTCTACCAGGCGGGGATACGCAGTATTTT. The encoded protein is CASSLPGGDTQYF.

This clone was detected a few times. The chain's CDR3 is CASSAGGRAYTF. The CDR3 DNA reads as TGTGCCAGCAGCGCGGGGGGCAGGGCCTACACCTTC. V usage is TRBV7-9 and J usage is TRBJ1-2; D perhaps matches TRBD1 (6 bases). CDR3 length: 12 amino acids. V was clipped by 5 bases and J by 10 bases, with 14 bases between them. Germline-derived CDR1 and CDR2 are SEHNR and FQNEAQ (reference sequence).

The chain couples TRBV5-1 to TRBJ1-3; no definite D call. The length of the CDR3 is 14 residues. The germline CDR1 and CDR2 sequences are SGHRS and YFSETQ. V lost 5 bases and J lost 0, with 9 bases in between. The CDR3 spells CASRGLASGNTIYF. CDR3 DNA sequence: TGCGCCAGCAGGGGCCTCGCCTCTGGAAACACCATATATTTT.

Written as DNA, the CDR3 is TGTGCCAGCAGTCCGACAGGGTCCAGCTATGGCTACACCTTC. It encodes CASSPTGSSYGYTF. The chain joins TRBV6-6 to TRBJ1-2; the match to TRBD1 covers 7 bases. Germline assignment: CDR1 MNHNY and CDR2 SVGAGI (reference sequence). Unmatched junction bases numbered 7, after V lost 5 bases and J lost 4 bases. This CDR3 spans 14 amino acids.

J is TRBJ2-3 and V is TRBV4-2; the D gene is possibly TRBD1 (5 bases). This CDR3 is built from 15 residues. Between the trimmed V and J ends, which lost 1 base and 0 bases, there was a span of 8 bases. Germline CDR1 reads LGHNA; CDR2 reads YNFKEQ. CDR3 in amino acids: CASSQGGFSTDTQYF. The CDR3 DNA reads TGTGCCAGCAGCCAAGGGGGCTTTAGCACAGATACGCAGTATTTT.